This T cell receptor (beta chain) originates from a study of T cells in Graves' hyperthyroidism and ophthalmopathy. Study findings and constraints: Ophthalmopathy was identified by the model a median roughly six months ahead of onset.

In its sample, this clonotype was seen many times. Its antigen is unidentified. The TCR beta CDR3 regions underwent amplification using RNA transcripts as the source. Primed by the HTBI set, a first-round RT-PCR was run on the TCR CDR3. TCRdb passed the multiplex PCR reads through MiXCR, listing each CDR3 protein once. Among under 350,000 distinct CDR3 sequences listed, 20% to 25% were seen once. Hyperthyroidism was newly diagnosed in patients aged 18 to 65 (duration under 2 months). The sequence was obtained from a man aged 35-49 years with Graves' hyperthyroidism that later progressed to Graves' ophthalmopathy. The sequenced material came from blood.

CDR3 region: CAWSVGGLDQPQHF. Here the CDR3 DNA reads TGTGCCTGGAGTGTAGGGGGGCTTGATCAGCCCCAGCATTTT. The chain carries TRBV30 and TRBJ1-5, with TRBD1 as a possible D gene (6 bases). Trimming took 0 bases from V and 5 from J, leaving 11 bases between them. The CDR3 runs 14 residues. Germline CDR1 and CDR2: GTSNPN and SVGIG (reference sequence).